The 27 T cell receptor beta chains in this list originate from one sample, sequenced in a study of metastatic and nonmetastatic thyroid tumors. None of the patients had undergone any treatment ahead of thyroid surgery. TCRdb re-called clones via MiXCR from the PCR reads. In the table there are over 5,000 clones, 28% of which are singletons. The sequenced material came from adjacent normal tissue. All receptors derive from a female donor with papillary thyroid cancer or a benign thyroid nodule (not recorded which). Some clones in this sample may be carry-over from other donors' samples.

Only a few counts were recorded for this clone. The CDR3 DNA follows: TGTGCCAGCAGGGGACTAGCGGGAGAAAATGAGCAGTTCTTC. This gives the protein CASRGLAGENEQFF. The chain is built from TRBV2 and TRBJ2-1; 14 bases are shared with TRBD2. Trimming at V came to 6 bases and at J to 7 bases, leaving 2 bases not matched to a gene. The CDR3 contains 14 residues. CDR1 and CDR2 (germline): SNHLY, FYNNEI.

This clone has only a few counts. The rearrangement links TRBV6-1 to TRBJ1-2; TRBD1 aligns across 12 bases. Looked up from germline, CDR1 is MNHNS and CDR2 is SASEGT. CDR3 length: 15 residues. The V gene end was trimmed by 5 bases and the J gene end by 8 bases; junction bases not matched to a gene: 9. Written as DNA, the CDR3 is TGTGCCAGCAGTCTTCAGGGACAGGGGGCGGGAGGCTACACCTTC. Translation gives CASSLQGQGAGGYTF.

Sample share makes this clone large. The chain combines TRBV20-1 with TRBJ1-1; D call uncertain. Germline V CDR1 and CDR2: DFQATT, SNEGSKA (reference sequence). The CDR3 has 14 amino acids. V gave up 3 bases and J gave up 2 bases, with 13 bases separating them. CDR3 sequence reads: CSASGRRANTEAFF. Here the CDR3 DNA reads TGCAGTGCTAGTGGGCGGAGAGCAAACACTGAAGCTTTCTTT.

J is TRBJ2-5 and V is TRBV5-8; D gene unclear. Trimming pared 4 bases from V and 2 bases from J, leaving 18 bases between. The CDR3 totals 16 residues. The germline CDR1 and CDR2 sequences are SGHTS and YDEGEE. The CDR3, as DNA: TGTGCCAGCAGCCCTTGGGGTAGCTCGGAGCAAGAGACCCAGTACTTC. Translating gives CASSPWGSSEQETQYF. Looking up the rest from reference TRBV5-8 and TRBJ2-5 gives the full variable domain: EAGVTQSPTHLIKTRGQQATLRCSPISGHTSVYWYQQALGLGLQFLLWYDEGEERNRGNFPPRFSGRQFPNYSSELNVNALELEDSALYLCASSPWGSSEQETQYFGPGTRLLVL.

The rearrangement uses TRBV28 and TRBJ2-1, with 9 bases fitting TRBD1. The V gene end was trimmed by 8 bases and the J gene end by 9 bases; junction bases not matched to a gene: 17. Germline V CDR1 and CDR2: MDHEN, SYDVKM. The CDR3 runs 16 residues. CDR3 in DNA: TGTGCCAGCCGCCTCACCCCCGGGACAGGGTCGGGTGAGCAGTTCTTC. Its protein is CASRLTPGTGSGEQFF. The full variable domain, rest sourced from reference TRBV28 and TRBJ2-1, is DVKVTQSSRYLVKRTGEKVFLECVQDMDHENMFWYRQDPGLGLRLIYFSYDVKMKEKGDIPEGYSVSREKKERFSLILESASTNQTSMYLCASRLTPGTGSGEQFFGPGTRLTVL.

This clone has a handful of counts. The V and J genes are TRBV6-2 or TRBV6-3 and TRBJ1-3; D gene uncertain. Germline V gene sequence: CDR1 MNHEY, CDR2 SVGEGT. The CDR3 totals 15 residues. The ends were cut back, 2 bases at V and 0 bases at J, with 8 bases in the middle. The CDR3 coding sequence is TGTGCCAGCAGTTACAGCGTGACCTCTGGAAACACCATATATTTT. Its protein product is CASSYSVTSGNTIYF.

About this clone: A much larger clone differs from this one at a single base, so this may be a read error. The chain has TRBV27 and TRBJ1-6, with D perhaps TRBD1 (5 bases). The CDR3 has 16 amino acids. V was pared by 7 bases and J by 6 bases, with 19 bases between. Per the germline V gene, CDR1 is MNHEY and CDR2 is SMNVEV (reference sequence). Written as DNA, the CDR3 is TGTGCCAGCACTTTTCGCTCCAGGGCGAGTAATTCACCCCTCCACTTT. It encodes CASTFRSRASNSPLHF.

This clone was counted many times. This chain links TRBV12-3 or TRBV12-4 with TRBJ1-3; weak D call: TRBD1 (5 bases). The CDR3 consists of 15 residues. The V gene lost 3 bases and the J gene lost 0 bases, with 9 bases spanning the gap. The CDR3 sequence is CASSFVGGSGNTIYF. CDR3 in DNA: TGTGCCAGCAGTTTTGTTGGGGGCTCTGGAAACACCATATATTTT.

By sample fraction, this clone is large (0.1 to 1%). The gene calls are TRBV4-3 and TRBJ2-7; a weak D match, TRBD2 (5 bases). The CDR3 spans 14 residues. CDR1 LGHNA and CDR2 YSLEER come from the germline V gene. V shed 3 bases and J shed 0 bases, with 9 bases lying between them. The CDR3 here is CASSQWESSYEQYF. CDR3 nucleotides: TGCGCCAGCAGCCAGTGGGAGAGCTCCTACGAGCAGTACTTC.

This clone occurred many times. CDR3 sequence: CSASRGFDTEAFF. CDR3 in DNA: TGCAGTGCTAGCCGTGGTTTTGACACTGAAGCTTTCTTT. The genes are TRBV20-1 and TRBJ1-1, with D uncertain. V was cut by 3 bases and J by 3 bases, with 11 bases left in between. Germline-derived CDR1 and CDR2 are DFQATT and SNEGSKA (reference sequence). There are 13 residues in the CDR3.

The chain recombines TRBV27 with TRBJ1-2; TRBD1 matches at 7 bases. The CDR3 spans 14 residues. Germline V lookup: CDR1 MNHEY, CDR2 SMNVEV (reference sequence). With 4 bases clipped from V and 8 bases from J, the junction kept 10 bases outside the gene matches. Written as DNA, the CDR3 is TGTGCCAGCAGTTCAGGGACAGTAAGCGGGGGCTACACCTTC. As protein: CASSSGTVSGGYTF.

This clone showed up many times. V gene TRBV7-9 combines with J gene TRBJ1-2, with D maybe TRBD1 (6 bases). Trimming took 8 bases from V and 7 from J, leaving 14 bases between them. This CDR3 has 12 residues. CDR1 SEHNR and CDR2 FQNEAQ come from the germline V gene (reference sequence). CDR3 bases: TGTGCCAGCTTGGGGGCCAGAGGTGGCTACACCTTC. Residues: CASLGARGGYTF.

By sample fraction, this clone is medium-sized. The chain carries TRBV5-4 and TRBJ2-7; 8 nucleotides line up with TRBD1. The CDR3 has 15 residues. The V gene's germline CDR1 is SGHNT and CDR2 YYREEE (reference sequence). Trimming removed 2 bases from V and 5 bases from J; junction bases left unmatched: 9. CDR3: CASSFQQGVNNEQYF. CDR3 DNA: TGTGCCAGCAGCTTTCAACAGGGGGTAAATAACGAGCAGTACTTC. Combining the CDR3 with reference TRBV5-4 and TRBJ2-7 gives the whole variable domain ETGVTQSPTHLIKTRGQQVTLRCSSQSGHNTVSWYQQALGQGPQFIFQYYREEENGRGNFPPRFSGLQFPNYSSELNVNALELDDSALYLCASSFQQGVNNEQYFGPGTRLTVT.

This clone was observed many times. CDR3 nucleotides: TGCAGTGCTAGAGGGTCCGGACTTATGAACACTGAAGCTTTCTTT. It yields the protein CSARGSGLMNTEAFF. The chain has TRBV20-1 and TRBJ1-1, with unresolved D. This CDR3 is 15 amino acids long. The germline gives CDR1 DFQATT, CDR2 SNEGSKA (reference sequence). V lost 1 base to trimming and J lost 0 bases, with 12 bases between them.

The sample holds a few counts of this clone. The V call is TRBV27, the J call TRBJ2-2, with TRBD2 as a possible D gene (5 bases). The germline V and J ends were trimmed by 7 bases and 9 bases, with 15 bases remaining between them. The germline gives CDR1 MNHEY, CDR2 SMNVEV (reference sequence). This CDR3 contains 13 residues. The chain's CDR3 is CASTNLGNRELFF. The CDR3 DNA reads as TGTGCCAGCACCAACCTCGGGAACAGGGAGCTGTTTTTT.

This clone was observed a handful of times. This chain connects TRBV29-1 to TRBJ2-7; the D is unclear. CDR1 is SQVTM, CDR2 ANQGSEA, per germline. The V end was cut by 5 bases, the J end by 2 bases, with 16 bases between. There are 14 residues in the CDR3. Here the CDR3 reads CSVSPDFSTYEQYF. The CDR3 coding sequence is TGCAGCGTTTCTCCCGACTTTTCTACCTACGAGCAGTACTTC.

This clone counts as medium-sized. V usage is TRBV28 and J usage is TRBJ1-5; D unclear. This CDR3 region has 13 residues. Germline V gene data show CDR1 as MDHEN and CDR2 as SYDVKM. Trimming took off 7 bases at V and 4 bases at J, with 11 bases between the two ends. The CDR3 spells CASKVSGNQPQHF. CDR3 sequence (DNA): TGTGCCAGCAAGGTTTCAGGAAATCAGCCCCAGCATTTT. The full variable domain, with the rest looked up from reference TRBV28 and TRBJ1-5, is DVKVTQSSRYLVKRTGEKVFLECVQDMDHENMFWYRQDPGLGLRLIYFSYDVKMKEKGDIPEGYSVSREKKERFSLILESASTNQTSMYLCASKVSGNQPQHFGDGTRLSIL.

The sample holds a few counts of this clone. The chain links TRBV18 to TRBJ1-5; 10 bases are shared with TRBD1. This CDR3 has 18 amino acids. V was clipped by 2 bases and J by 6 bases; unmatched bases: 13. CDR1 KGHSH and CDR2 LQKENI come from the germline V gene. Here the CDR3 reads CASSPSPRQGARAQPQHF. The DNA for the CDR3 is TGTGCCAGCTCACCATCTCCGAGACAGGGGGCGCGGGCTCAGCCCCAGCATTTT.

CDR3 DNA sequence: TGTGCCAGCAGCTTCCCAGGGGGCGATCAGCCCCAGCATTTT. Translated, it gives CASSFPGGDQPQHF. This chain links TRBV7-3 with TRBJ1-5; 8 nucleotides line up with TRBD1. The trim removed 3 bases at V and 5 bases at J, leaving 3 bases unmatched. The CDR3 spans 14 residues. The V gene's germline CDR1 is SGHTA and CDR2 FQGTGA.

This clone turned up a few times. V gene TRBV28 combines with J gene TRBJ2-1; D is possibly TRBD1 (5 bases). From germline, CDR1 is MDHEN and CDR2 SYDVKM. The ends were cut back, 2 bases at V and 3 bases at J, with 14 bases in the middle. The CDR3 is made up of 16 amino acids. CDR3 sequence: CASSLGRGGVYNEQFF. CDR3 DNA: TGTGCCAGCAGTTTAGGTAGGGGCGGAGTCTACAATGAGCAGTTCTTC.

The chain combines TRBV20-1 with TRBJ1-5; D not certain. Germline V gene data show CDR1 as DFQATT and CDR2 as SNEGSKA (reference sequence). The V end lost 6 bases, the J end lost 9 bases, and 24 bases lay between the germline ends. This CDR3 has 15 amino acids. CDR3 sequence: CSAPLMADFSWPQHF. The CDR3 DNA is TGCAGTGCCCCCCTTATGGCCGACTTTTCATGGCCCCAGCATTTT.

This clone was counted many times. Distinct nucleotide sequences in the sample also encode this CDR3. CDR3 DNA sequence: TGTGCCAGCAGGAACCCGACAGGGAATGAAAAACTGTTTTTT. Amino acid sequence: CASRNPTGNEKLFF. This chain connects TRBV12-3 or TRBV12-4 to TRBJ1-4, with 7 nucleotides matching TRBD1. With 6 bases clipped from V and 5 bases from J, the junction kept 6 bases outside the gene matches. CDR3 length: 14 residues.

In DNA, the CDR3 is TGTGCCAGCAGTGTTGCTAGCACAGATACGCAGTATTTT. It codes for CASSVASTDTQYF. This chain links TRBV2 with TRBJ2-3; D remains ambiguous. Germline V CDR1 and CDR2: SNHLY, FYNNEI. CDR3 length: 13 amino acids. The V end was cut by 4 bases, the J end by 0 bases, with 5 bases between.

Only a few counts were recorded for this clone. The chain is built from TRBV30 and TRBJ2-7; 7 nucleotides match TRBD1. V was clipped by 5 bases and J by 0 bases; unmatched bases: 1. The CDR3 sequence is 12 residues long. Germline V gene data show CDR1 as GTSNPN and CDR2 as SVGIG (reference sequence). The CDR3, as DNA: TGTGCCTGGGGGGACAGCTCCTACGAGCAGTACTTC. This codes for CAWGDSSYEQYF.

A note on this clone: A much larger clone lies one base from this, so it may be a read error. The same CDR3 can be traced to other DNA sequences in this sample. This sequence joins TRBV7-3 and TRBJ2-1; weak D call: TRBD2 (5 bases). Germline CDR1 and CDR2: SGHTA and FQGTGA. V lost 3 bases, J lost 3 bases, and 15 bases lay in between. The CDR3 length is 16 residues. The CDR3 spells CASSLTPGSIYNEQFF. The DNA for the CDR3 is TGTGCCAGCAGCTTGACCCCGGGGTCAATCTACAATGAGCAGTTCTTC.

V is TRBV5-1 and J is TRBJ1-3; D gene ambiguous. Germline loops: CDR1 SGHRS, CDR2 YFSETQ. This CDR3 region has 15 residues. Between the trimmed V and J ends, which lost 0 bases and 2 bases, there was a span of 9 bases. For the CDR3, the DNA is TGCGCCAGCAGCTTGGTGCCGGGAGCTGGAAACACCATATATTTT. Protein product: CASSLVPGAGNTIYF. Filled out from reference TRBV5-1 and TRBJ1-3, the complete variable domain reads KAGVTQTPRYLIKTRGQQVTLSCSPISGHRSVSWYQQTPGQGLQFLFEYFSETQRNKGNFPGRFSGRQFSNSRSEMNVSTLELGDSALYLCASSLVPGAGNTIYFGEGSWLTVV.

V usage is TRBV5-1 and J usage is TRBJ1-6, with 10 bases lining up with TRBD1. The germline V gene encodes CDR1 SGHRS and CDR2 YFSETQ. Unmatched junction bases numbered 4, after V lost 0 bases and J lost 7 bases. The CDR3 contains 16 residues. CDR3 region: CASSLVGQGKNSPLHF. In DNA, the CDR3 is TGCGCCAGCAGCTTGGTGGGACAGGGGAAGAATTCACCCCTCCACTTT.